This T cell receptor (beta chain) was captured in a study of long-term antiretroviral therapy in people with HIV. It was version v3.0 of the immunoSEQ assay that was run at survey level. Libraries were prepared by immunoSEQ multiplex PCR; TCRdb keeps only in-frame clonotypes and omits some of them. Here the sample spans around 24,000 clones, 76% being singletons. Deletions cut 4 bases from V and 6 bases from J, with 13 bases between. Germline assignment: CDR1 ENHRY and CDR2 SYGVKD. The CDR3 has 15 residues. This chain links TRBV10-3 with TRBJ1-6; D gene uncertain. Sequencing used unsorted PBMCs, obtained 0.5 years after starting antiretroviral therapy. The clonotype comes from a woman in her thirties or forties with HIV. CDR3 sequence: CAISGTGLGNSPLHF. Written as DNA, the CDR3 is TGTGCCATCAGTGGTACTGGGTTGGGTAATTCACCCCTCCACTTT.